This entry concerns a single T cell receptor (beta chain). This sample was included in a study of blood T cells in healthy people across ages. Using a J-beta primer mix together with a sample-barcoded 5' primer, a second PCR was run for about 6 to 12 cycles. TCRdb re-called the 5' RACE reads with MiXCR, one entry per CDR3 protein. This table holds roughly 1.9 million distinct CDR3 sequences, 30% to 40% found once. The sequence was collected from a human donor in good health. The sequenced sample was blood.

The CDR3 DNA sequence: TGTGCCAGCAGTTACACGCACAACCCGGGGACAGATACGCAGTATTTT. It specifies CASSYTHNPGTDTQYF. This chain connects TRBV6-5 to TRBJ2-3, with D maybe TRBD2 (5 bases). V lost 2 bases and J 3 bases, leaving 15 bases between the germline ends. This CDR3 contains 16 residues. From germline, CDR1 is MNHEY and CDR2 SVGAGI.